This TCR beta chain was recovered during a study of T cells in Graves' hyperthyroidism and ophthalmopathy. The germline V gene encodes CDR1 ENHRY and CDR2 SYGVKD. The CDR3 sequence is 14 residues long. Trimming left V 2 bases short and J 9 bases short, with 16 bases between. With regard to this clonotype: Its antigen remains unidentified.

Amplification of TCR beta CDR3 regions was performed using RNA transcripts as template. The study used the HTBI primer set for a first-round RT-PCR of the TCR CDR3. TCRdb itself ran the multiplex PCR reads through MiXCR, one entry per CDR3 protein. Here the sample spans about 570,000 distinct CDR3 sequences, around 42% being singletons. Study results and limitations: Ophthalmopathy stood apart from stable hyperthyroidism in a 13 V-J model. With a median lead of around 6.7 months before onset, the model predicted ophthalmopathy.

This clonotype originated in an adult woman with Graves' disease, either hyperthyroidism or ophthalmopathy (not recorded which). The chain joins TRBV10-3 to TRBJ2-5; the D is unclear. The material sequenced was peripheral blood or thyroid tissue (not recorded which). The CDR3 is CAISEVRLDQPQYF. The CDR3 nucleotides read TGTGCCATCAGTGAGGTCCGGCTCGATCAGCCCCAGTACTTC.